Following are 16 T cell receptor beta chains from one sample sequenced in a study of T cells in Graves' hyperthyroidism and ophthalmopathy. Amplification yielded TCR beta CDR3 regions, with RNA transcripts as the source. An initial round of RT-PCR targeting the TCR CDR3 relied on the HTBI primer set. Via MiXCR, TCRdb re-called the multiplex PCR reads, giving one row per CDR3 protein. The table records under 400,000 distinct CDR3 sequences, roughly 15% of them present only once. Sequencing was performed on blood. The receptor set was obtained from a woman aged 55-75 years with Graves' ophthalmopathy.

The genes are TRBV11-2 and TRBJ1-6; D gene ambiguous. The germline V gene encodes CDR1 SGHAT and CDR2 FQNNGV. This CDR3 has 15 residues. Trimming pared 5 bases from V and 9 bases from J, leaving 17 bases between. The CDR3 bases are TGTGCCAGCAGCCCGCTTGGCGCGATTGGTTCACCCCTCCACTTT. It translates to CASSPLGAIGSPLHF. Drawing the rest from reference TRBV11-2 and TRBJ1-6, the complete variable domain is EAGVAQSPRYKIIEKRQSVAFWCNPISGHATLYWYQQILGQGPKLLIQFQNNGVVDDSQLPKDRFSAERLKGVDSTLKIQPAKLEDSAVYLCASSPLGAIGSPLHFGNGTRLTVT.

This clonotype was counted many times. The rearrangement joins TRBV20-1 to TRBJ2-1, with D possibly being TRBD1 (6 bases). CDR1 and CDR2 from the germline V gene are DFQATT and SNEGSKA (reference sequence). Trimming shortened V by 3 bases and J by 4 bases, and 13 bases separated the two germline ends. The CDR3 is made up of 14 amino acids. DNA of the CDR3: TGCAGTGCTAGGACGGGACACCAGTACAATGAGCAGTTCTTC. This gives the protein CSARTGHQYNEQFF.

At least ten counts were recorded for this clonotype. As DNA, the CDR3 is TGCGCCAGCAGCTGGGACGGACCCCAGGAGCAGTACTTC. Amino acids: CASSWDGPQEQYF. This rearrangement joins TRBV5-1 to TRBJ2-7, with D possibly being TRBD1 or TRBD2 (5 bases each). The CDR3 contains 13 residues. The ends were cut back, 3 bases at V and 7 bases at J, with 14 bases in the middle. Germline-derived CDR1 and CDR2 are SGHRS and YFSETQ.

In this sample, this clonotype turned up a few times. The rearrangement links TRBV7-9 to TRBJ2-3, with a tentative D call TRBD2 (6 bases). V dropped 3 bases and J dropped 5 bases, with 15 bases sitting between them. This CDR3 comprises 15 residues. In germline, CDR1 is SEHNR, CDR2 FQNEAQ (reference sequence). The CDR3 DNA reads as TGTGCCAGCAGCTTGGTGGGAGGCCGGGGAGATACGCAGTATTTT. Amino acid sequence: CASSLVGGRGDTQYF.

This clonotype has at least ten counts. In DNA, the CDR3 is TGTGCCAGCAGTGACCGGGACGGGGGGGACAATGAGCAGTTCTTC. As protein: CASSDRDGGDNEQFF. V usage is TRBV6-1 and J usage is TRBJ2-1; 8 bases are shared with TRBD2. The CDR3 runs 15 residues. The germline V gene encodes CDR1 MNHNS and CDR2 SASEGT. J was trimmed by 5 bases and V by 3 bases; bases with no gene match: 6.

The chain is built from TRBV28 and TRBJ2-4; D is uncertain. V lost 11 bases to trimming and J lost 6 bases, with 20 bases between them. Germline-derived CDR1 and CDR2 are MDHEN and SYDVKM. The CDR3 contains 14 residues. The CDR3 DNA is TGTGCCCACTCCCTAAGCCCGTGGGGAAACATTCAGTACTTC. It translates to CAHSLSPWGNIQYF.

This clonotype came up many times. J is TRBJ1-2 and V is TRBV6-1; D ambiguous. Germline V gene sequence: CDR1 MNHNS, CDR2 SASEGT. The V gene lost 4 bases and the J gene lost 2 bases, with 14 bases spanning the gap. The CDR3 contains 15 residues. The CDR3 DNA reads TGTGCCAGCAGTGTCACGGACGAAAGAAACTATGGCTACACCTTC. Its protein is CASSVTDERNYGYTF.

This clonotype has a count of ten or more. This rearrangement joins TRBV28 to TRBJ1-5; TRBD1 agrees at 9 bases. In germline, CDR1 is MDHEN, CDR2 SYDVKM. V was clipped by 5 bases and J by 6 bases; unmatched bases: 11. The CDR3 has 16 amino acids. The CDR3 region is CASSDLDRGESQPQHF. The CDR3 DNA follows: TGTGCCAGCAGTGACCTGGACAGGGGAGAGAGTCAGCCCCAGCATTTT.

This clonotype was detected a few times. The chain joins TRBV9 to TRBJ2-2; D is unclear. Germline lookup yields CDR1 SGDLS and CDR2 YYNGEE. The germline V and J ends were trimmed by 4 bases and 7 bases, with 11 bases remaining between them. The length of the CDR3 is 13 residues. The CDR3 is CASSRTGLGELFF. CDR3 sequence (DNA): TGTGCCAGCAGCCGAACCGGGCTCGGGGAGCTGTTTTTT.

V is TRBV5-4 and J is TRBJ2-2, with 8 bases that match TRBD2. This CDR3 has 17 amino acids. Trimming cost V 4 bases and J 1 base; bases outside gene matches: 9. Germline V gene data show CDR1 as SGHNT and CDR2 as YYREEE (reference sequence). In nucleotides, the CDR3 is TGTGCCAGCAGCCTTCTCTTAGCGGGACGGAACACCGGGGAGCTGTTTTTT. Translating gives CASSLLLAGRNTGELFF.

This clonotype was recorded at least ten times. CDR3 residues: CASSAAGRARGETQYF. The CDR3 region has the DNA TGTGCCAGCAGCGCCGCGGGTCGTGCGAGGGGAGAGACCCAGTACTTC. The chain combines TRBV7-2 with TRBJ2-5; D is possibly TRBD1 or TRBD2 (5 bases each). CDR3 size: 16 residues. Trimming removed 5 bases at V and 4 bases at J, with 20 bases between. Germline V gene lookup returns CDR1 SGHTA and CDR2 FQGNSA.

This clonotype appeared many times. The V call is TRBV5-1, the J call TRBJ1-1; weak D call: TRBD1 (5 bases). CDR1 is SGHRS and CDR2 is YFSETQ in the germline V gene. V was clipped by 4 bases and J by 0 bases, with 19 bases between them. The CDR3 has 17 residues. CDR3 in DNA: TGCGCCAGCAGCCTCCTGGGAGTGGGGGTCTTGAACACTGAAGCTTTCTTT. This encodes CASSLLGVGVLNTEAFF.

This clonotype came up many times. The chain has TRBV27 and TRBJ2-1; D ambiguous. The ends were cut back, 3 bases at V and 0 bases at J, with 9 bases in the middle. The CDR3 totals 15 residues. Germline assignment: CDR1 MNHEY and CDR2 SMNVEV (reference sequence). The CDR3 bases are TGTGCCAGCAGTTTGCGGCAGAGCTCCTACAATGAGCAGTTCTTC. Its protein is CASSLRQSSYNEQFF.

This clonotype was recorded many times. This sequence joins TRBV5-8 and TRBJ1-1, with D maybe TRBD1 (6 bases). V lost 2 bases to trimming and J lost 4 bases, with 15 bases between them. Germline CDR1 and CDR2: SGHTS and YDEGEE. This CDR3 is 15 amino acids long. The CDR3 DNA is TGTGCCAGCAGCTTCGAGAGGGGGGCGACCACTGAAGCTTTCTTT. Protein: CASSFERGATTEAFF. The entire variable domain, with the rest obtained from reference TRBV5-8 and TRBJ1-1, is as follows: EAGVTQSPTHLIKTRGQQATLRCSPISGHTSVYWYQQALGLGLQFLLWYDEGEERNRGNFPPRFSGRQFPNYSSELNVNALELEDSALYLCASSFERGATTEAFFGQGTRLTVV.

The genes are TRBV14 and TRBJ2-2; the D is unclear. The CDR3 loop spans 17 amino acids. Trimming removed 1 base at V and 0 bases at J, with 12 bases between. Germline assignment: CDR1 SGHDN and CDR2 FVKESK. The CDR3 here is CASSQGSMSANTGELFF. For the CDR3, the DNA is TGTGCCAGCAGCCAAGGATCAATGAGCGCGAACACCGGGGAGCTGTTTTTT.

This clonotype was seen only a few times. The chain combines TRBV19 with TRBJ2-7; possible D gene TRBD1, 5 bases. Looked up from germline, CDR1 is LNHDA and CDR2 is SQIVND (reference sequence). The CDR3 covers 12 residues. V lost 8 bases and J lost 1, with 9 bases in between. CDR3 region: CASSGNSYEQYF. CDR3 in DNA: TGTGCCAGTTCAGGGAATTCCTACGAGCAGTACTTC.